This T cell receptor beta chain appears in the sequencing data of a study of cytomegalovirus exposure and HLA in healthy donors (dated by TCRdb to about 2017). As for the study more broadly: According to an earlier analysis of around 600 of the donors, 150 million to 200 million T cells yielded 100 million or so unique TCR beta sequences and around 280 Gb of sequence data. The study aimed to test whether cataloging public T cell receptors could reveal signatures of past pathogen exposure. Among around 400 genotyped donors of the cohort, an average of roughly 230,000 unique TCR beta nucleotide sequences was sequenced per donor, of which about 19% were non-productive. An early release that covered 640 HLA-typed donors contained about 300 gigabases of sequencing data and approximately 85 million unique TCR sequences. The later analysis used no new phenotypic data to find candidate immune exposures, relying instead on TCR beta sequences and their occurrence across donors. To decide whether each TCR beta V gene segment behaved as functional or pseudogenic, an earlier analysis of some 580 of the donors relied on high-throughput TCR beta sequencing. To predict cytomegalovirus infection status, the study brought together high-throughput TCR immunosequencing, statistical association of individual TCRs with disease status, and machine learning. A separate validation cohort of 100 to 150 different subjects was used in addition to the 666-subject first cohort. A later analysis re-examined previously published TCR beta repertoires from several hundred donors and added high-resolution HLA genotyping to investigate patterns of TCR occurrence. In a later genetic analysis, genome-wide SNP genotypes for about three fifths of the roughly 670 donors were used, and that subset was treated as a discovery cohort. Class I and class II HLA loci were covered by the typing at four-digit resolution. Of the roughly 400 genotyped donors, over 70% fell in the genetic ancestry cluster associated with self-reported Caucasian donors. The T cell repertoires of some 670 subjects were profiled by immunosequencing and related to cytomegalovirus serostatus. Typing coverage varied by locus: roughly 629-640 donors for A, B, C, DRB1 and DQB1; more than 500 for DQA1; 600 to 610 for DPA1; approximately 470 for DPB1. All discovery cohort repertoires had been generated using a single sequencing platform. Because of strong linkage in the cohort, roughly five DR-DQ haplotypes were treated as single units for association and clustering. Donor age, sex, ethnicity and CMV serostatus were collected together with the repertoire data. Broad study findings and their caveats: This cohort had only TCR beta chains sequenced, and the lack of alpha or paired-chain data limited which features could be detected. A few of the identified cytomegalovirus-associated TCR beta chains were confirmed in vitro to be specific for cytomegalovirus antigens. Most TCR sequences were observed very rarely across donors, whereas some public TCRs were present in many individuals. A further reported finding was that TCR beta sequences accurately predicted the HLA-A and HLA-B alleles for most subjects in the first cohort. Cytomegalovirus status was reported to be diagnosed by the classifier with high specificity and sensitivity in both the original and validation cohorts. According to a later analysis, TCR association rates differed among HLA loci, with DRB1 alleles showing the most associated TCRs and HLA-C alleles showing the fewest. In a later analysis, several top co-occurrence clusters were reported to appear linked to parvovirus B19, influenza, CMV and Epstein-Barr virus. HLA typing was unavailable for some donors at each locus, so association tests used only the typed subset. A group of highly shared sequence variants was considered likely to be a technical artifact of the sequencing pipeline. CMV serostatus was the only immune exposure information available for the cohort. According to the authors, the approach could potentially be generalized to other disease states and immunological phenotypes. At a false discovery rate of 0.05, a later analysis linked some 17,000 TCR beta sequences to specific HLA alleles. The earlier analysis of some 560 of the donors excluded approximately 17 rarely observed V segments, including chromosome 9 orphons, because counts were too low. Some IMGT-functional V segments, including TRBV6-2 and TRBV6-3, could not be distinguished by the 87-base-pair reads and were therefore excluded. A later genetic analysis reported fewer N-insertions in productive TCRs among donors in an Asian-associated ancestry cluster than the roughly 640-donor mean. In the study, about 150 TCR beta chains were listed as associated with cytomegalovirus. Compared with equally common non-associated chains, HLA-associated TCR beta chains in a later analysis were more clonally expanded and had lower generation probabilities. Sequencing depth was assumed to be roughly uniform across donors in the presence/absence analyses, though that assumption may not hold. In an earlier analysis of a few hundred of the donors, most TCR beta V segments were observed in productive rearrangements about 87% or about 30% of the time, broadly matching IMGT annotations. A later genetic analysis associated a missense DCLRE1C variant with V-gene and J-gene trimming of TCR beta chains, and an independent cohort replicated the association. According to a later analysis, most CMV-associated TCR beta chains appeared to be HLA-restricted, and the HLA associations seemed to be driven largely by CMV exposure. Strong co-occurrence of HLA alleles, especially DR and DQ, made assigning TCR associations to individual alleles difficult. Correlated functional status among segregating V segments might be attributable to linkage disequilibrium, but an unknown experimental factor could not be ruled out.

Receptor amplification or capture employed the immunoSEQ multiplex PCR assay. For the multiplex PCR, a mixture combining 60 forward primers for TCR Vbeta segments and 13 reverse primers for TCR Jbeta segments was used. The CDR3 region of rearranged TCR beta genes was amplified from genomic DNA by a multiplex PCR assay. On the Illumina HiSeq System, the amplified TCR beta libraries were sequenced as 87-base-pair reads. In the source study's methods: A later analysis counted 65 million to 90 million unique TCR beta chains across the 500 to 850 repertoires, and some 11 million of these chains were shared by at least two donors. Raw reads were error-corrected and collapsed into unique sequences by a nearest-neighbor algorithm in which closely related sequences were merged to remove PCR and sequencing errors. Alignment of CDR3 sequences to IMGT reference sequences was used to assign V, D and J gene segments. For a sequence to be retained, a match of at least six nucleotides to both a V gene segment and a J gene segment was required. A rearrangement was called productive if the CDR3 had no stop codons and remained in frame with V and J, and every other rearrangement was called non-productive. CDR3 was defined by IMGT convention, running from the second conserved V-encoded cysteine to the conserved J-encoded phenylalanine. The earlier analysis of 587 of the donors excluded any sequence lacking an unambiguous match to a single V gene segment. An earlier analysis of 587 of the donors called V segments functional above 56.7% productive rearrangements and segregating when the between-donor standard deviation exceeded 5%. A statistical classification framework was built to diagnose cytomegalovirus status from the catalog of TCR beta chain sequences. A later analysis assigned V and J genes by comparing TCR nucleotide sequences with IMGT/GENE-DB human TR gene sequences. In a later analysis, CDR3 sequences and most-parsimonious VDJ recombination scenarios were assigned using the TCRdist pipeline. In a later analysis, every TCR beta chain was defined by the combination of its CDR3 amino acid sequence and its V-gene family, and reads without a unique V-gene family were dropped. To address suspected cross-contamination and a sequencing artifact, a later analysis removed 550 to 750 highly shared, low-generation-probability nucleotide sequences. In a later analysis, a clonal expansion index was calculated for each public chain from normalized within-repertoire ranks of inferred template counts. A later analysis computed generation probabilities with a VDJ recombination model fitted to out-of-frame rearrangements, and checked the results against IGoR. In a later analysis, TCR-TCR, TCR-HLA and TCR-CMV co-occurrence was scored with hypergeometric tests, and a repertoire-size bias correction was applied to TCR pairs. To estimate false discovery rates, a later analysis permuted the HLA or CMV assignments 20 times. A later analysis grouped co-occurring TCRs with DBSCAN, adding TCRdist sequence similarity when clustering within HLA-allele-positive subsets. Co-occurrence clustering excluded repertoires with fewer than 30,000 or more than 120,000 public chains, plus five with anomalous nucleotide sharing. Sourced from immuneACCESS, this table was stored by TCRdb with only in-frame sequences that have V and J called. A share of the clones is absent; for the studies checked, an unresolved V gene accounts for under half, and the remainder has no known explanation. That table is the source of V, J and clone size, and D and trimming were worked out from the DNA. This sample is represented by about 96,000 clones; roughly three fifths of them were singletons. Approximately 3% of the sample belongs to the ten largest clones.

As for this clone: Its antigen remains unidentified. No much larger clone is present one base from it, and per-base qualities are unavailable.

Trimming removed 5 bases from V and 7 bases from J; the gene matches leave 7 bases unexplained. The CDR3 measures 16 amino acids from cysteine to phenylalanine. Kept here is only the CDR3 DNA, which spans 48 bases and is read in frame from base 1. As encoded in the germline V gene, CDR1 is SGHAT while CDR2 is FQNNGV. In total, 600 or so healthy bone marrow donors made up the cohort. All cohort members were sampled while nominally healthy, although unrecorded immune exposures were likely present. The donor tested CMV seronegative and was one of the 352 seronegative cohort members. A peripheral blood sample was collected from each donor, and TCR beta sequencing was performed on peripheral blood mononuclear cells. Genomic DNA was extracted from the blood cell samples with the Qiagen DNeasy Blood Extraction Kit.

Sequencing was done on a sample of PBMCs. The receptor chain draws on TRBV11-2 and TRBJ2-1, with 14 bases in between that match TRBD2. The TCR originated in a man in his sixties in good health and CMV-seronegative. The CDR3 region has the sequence CASSPTSGGAGNEQFF. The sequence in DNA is TGTGCCAGCAGCCCGACTAGCGGGGGGGCCGGTAATGAGCAGTTCTTC.